The sequence of this TCR beta chain was determined in a study of vaccination effects on CD4 cells after COVID-19. Study in general: All study participants received two doses of BNT162b2 or mRNA-1273 vaccine. Notes on the study in general: A shortage of convalescent patients and an absence of early post-infection timepoints characterized the study.

Of note for this clone: Antigen: not known.

Germline-derived CDR1 and CDR2 are LNHDA and SQIVND (reference sequence). The CDR3 covers 16 residues. V dropped 5 bases and J dropped 1; count of bases not matched to a gene: 6. Viral peptide pools were used in the ViraFEST assay to expand antigen-specific CD4+ T cells, and sequencing came afterward. The culture ran for under eleven days, and then CD4+ T cells were isolated. Negative nucleocapsid antibody tests before and after vaccination confirmed no previous SARS-CoV-2 infection. Wells each received 1.8 million or so PBMC, cultured with around 9.6 IU/ml IL-2 and approximately 10 ug/ml peptides. Half-medium exchanges with IL-2 medium took place on days 3 and 7. Measured with immunoSEQ multiplex PCR; TCRdb has only the in-frame clones, and not every one. Of about 63,000 clones listed, roughly 76% are singletons.

This chain links TRBV19 with TRBJ2-3; 10 bases line up with TRBD1. The origin of this receptor is a human donor who received a COVID-19 vaccine. The material was CD4+ T cells from PBMCs cultured with HCoV-OC43 spike peptides, obtained before COVID-19 vaccination. Subset given: HCoV-OC43 spike overlapping peptide pool stimulation. CDR3 in DNA: TGTGCCAGTAGTTCAGACAGGGGGCCGGGCACAGATACGCAGTATTTT. Translating it yields CASSSDRGPGTDTQYF. The whole variable domain, filled in from reference TRBV19 and TRBJ2-3, reads DGGITQSPKYLFRKEGQNVTLSCEQNLNHDAMYWYRQDPGQGLRLIYYSQIVNDFQKGDIAEGYSVSREKKESFPLTVTSAQKNPTAFYLCASSSDRGPGTDTQYFGPGTRLTVL.